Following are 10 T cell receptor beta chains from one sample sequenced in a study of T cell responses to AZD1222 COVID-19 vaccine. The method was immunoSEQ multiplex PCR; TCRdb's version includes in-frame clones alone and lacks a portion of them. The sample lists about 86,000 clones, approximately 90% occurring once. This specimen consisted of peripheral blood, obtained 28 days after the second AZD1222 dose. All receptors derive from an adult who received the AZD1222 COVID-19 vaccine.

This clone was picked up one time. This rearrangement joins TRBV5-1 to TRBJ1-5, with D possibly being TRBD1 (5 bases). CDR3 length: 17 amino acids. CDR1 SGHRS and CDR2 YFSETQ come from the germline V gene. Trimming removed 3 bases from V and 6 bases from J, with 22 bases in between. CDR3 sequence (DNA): TGCGCCAGCAGCTCGTTTCTCGGTCGACAGTACTGTCAGCCCCAGCATTTT. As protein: CASSSFLGRQYCQPQHF.

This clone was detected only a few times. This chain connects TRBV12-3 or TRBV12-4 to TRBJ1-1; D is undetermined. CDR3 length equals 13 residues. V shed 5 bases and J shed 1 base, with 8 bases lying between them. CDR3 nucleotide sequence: TGTGCCAGCAGTCTCGCCACGAACACTGAAGCTTTCTTT. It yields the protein CASSLATNTEAFF.

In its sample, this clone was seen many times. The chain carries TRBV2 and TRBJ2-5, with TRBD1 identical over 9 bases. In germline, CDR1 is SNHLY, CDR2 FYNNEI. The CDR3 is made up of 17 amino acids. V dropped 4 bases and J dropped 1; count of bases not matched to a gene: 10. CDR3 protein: CASSVGQGILAQETQYF. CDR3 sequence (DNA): TGTGCCAGCAGTGTCGGACAGGGGATTCTTGCCCAAGAGACCCAGTACTTC.

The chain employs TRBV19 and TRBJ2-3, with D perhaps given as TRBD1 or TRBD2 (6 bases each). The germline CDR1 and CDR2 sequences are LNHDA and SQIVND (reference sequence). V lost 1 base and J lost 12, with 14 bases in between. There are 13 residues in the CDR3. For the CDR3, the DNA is TGTGCCAGTAGTATAGGGGGCGGGACATCACAGTATTTT. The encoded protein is CASSIGGGTSQYF.

The CDR3 loop reads CASSVEHGVGSWETQYF. The CDR3 DNA reads TGTGCCAGCAGCGTAGAACACGGTGTAGGGAGCTGGGAGACCCAGTACTTC. J is TRBJ2-5 and V is TRBV9; D might be TRBD2 (5 bases). There are 17 residues in the CDR3. CDR1 and CDR2 from the germline V gene are SGDLS and YYNGEE. Trimming shortened V by 0 bases and J by 5 bases, and 20 bases separated the two germline ends.

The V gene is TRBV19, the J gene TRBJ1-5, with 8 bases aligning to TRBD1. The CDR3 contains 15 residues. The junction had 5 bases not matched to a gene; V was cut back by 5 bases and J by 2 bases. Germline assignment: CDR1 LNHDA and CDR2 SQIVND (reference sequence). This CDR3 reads CASSPTGDGNQPQHF. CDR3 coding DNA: TGTGCCAGTAGTCCGACAGGGGATGGCAATCAGCCCCAGCATTTT. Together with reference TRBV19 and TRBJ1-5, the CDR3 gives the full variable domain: DGGITQSPKYLFRKEGQNVTLSCEQNLNHDAMYWYRQDPGQGLRLIYYSQIVNDFQKGDIAEGYSVSREKKESFPLTVTSAQKNPTAFYLCASSPTGDGNQPQHFGDGTRLSIL.

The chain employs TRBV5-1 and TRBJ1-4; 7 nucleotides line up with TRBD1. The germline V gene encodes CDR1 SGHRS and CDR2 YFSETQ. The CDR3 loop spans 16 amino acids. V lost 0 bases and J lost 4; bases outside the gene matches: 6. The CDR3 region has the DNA TGCGCCAGCAGCTTGGGGACAGGTACGAGTAATGAAAAACTGTTTTTT. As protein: CASSLGTGTSNEKLFF. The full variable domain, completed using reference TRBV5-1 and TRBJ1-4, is KAGVTQTPRYLIKTRGQQVTLSCSPISGHRSVSWYQQTPGQGLQFLFEYFSETQRNKGNFPGRFSGRQFSNSRSEMNVSTLELGDSALYLCASSLGTGTSNEKLFFGSGTQLSVL.

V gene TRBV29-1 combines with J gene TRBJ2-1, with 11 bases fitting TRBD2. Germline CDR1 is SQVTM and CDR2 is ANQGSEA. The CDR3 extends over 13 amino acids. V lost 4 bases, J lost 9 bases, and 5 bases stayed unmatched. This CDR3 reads CSVGSTSGIEQFF. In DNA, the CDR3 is TGCAGCGTTGGATCGACTAGCGGGATTGAGCAGTTCTTC.

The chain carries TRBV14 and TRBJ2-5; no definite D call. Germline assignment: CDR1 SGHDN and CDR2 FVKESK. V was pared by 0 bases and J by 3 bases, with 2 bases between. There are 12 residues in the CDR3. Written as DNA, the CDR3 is TGTGCCAGCAGCCAAGACGAAGAGACCCAGTACTTC. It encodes CASSQDEETQYF.

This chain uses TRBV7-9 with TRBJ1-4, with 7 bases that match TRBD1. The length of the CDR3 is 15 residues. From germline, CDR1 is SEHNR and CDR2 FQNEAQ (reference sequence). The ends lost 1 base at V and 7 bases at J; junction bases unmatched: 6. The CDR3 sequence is CASSLGGTVGEKLFF. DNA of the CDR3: TGTGCCAGCAGCTTAGGTGGGACAGTCGGTGAAAAACTGTTTTTT.